What follows are 27 T cell receptor beta chains derived from one specimen sequenced in a study of human T cells and chemical hapten exposure (dated by TCRdb to about 2021). Libraries were prepared through RACE. Sequencing instrument: NextSeq 500. TCRdb redid the processing of the public reads, applying fastp at Q25 and MiXCR, and retained in-frame beta chains. Rows merge per CDR3 protein into single entries with the most common DNA and genes. This sample comprises around 160,000 distinct CDR3 sequences, roughly 15% of them detected only once. 1.7% of the sample belongs to the ten largest clones. Sample time point, as interpreted from the label and publication: patch test 1, 2 weeks after DPC sensitization. The treatment or condition label, read with the paper, signifies: therapeutic diphenylcyclopropenone sensitization with weekly scalp DPC. Specimen: whole blood, collected in connection with sensitization to the hapten diphenylcyclopropenone (DPC). Receptor source: a woman aged 30 to 39 with alopecia areata. Some clones in this sample may be carry-over from other donors' samples.

Of note for this clonotype: This could be a read error, since a much larger clone is one nucleotide away. The chain has TRBV10-3 and TRBJ1-2; possibly TRBD1 for D (6 bases). CDR1 is ENHRY and CDR2 is SYGVKD in the germline V gene. V dropped 4 bases and J dropped 8 bases, with 14 bases sitting between them. The CDR3 length is 13 residues. CDR3 in DNA: TGTGCCATCAGTGTCACAGGACAGTCCGGCTACACCTTC. Amino acid sequence: CAISVTGQSGYTF.

Only a few counts were recorded for this clonotype. The V call is TRBV6-1, the J call TRBJ1-1; D ambiguous. The CDR3 contains 13 residues. Germline V lookup: CDR1 MNHNS, CDR2 SASEGT. V was shortened by 7 bases and J by 0 bases, with 9 bases between the two germline ends. Here the CDR3 reads CASTKSMNTEAFF. In nucleotides, the CDR3 is TGTGCCAGCACGAAAAGCATGAACACTGAAGCTTTCTTT.

J is TRBJ2-1 and V is TRBV28; perhaps TRBD2 as D (6 bases). The V end lost 6 bases, the J end lost 1 base, and 10 bases lay between the germline ends. CDR3 length: 14 residues. Per germline, CDR1 MDHEN and CDR2 SYDVKM. The CDR3 spells CASRNSGSYNEQFF. The CDR3 bases are TGTGCCAGCAGAAATAGCGGATCCTACAATGAGCAGTTCTTC.

This clonotype came up a few times. The chain joins TRBV18 to TRBJ2-3; D is unclear. Trimming cost V 0 bases and J 2 bases, with 12 bases left between them. From germline, CDR1 is KGHSH and CDR2 LQKENI. The CDR3 loop spans 16 amino acids. The CDR3 nucleotides read TGTGCCAGCTCACCACCTTGGTCCCAGTACACAGATACGCAGTATTTT. Translating it yields CASSPPWSQYTDTQYF.

This chain links TRBV29-1 with TRBJ2-3, with 7 bases lining up with TRBD2. Unmatched junction bases numbered 3, after V lost 4 bases and J lost 2 bases. The CDR3 runs 13 residues. The germline V gene has CDR1 SQVTM and CDR2 ANQGSEA. The CDR3 sequence: CSVVAGLTDTQYF. DNA of the CDR3: TGCAGCGTTGTAGCGGGCCTCACAGATACGCAGTATTTT.

The chain carries TRBV29-1 and TRBJ1-1; maybe TRBD1 (5 bases). The V and J ends lost 4 bases and 8 bases respectively, with 11 bases between them. Germline V lookup: CDR1 SQVTM, CDR2 ANQGSEA. This CDR3 is built from 11 residues. CDR3 in DNA: TGCAGCGTTGCCCGGGGACTGGAAGCTTTCTTT. It specifies CSVARGLEAFF. Looking up the rest from reference TRBV29-1 and TRBJ1-1 gives the full variable domain: SAVISQKPSRDICQRGTSLTIQCQVDSQVTMMFWYRQQPGQSLTLIATANQGSEATYESGFVIDKFPISRPNLTFSTLTVSNMSPEDSSIYLCSVARGLEAFFGQGTRLTVV.

The sample holds a few counts of this clonotype. The V call is TRBV20-1, the J call TRBJ1-3; possible D gene TRBD1, 5 bases. CDR1 and CDR2 (germline): DFQATT, SNEGSKA (reference sequence). This CDR3 comprises 13 residues. V lost 5 bases to trimming and J lost 0 bases, with 8 bases between them. In DNA, the CDR3 is TGCAGTGCTCGGACATTCTCTGGAAACACCATATATTTT. It codes for CSARTFSGNTIYF.

This clonotype was counted only a few times. The chain is built from TRBV5-1 and TRBJ2-5, with D perhaps assigned TRBD1 or TRBD2 (5 bases each). The germline V and J ends were trimmed by 4 bases and 2 bases, with 15 bases remaining between them. CDR1 and CDR2 from the germline V gene are SGHRS and YFSETQ. This CDR3 has 15 amino acids. The CDR3: CASSVPGPRQETQYF. CDR3 DNA: TGCGCCAGCAGCGTGCCGGGACCGAGACAAGAGACCCAGTACTTC.

This clonotype was seen only a few times. In DNA, the CDR3 is TGCGCCAGCACCCCCCCCGCGGGGACTGAAGCTTTCTTT. Protein sequence: CASTPPAGTEAFF. The chain recombines TRBV5-1 with TRBJ1-1; D is unresolved. CDR1 SGHRS and CDR2 YFSETQ come from the germline V gene. The CDR3 has 13 amino acids. V lost 6 bases and J 5 bases, leaving 14 bases between the germline ends.

This clonotype has at least ten counts. The gene calls are TRBV28 and TRBJ1-6; the D is unclear. From germline, CDR1 is MDHEN and CDR2 SYDVKM. V was cut by 6 bases and J by 7 bases, with 7 bases left in between. The CDR3 loop spans 12 amino acids. The CDR3 here is CASRQPNSPLHF. CDR3 DNA: TGTGCCAGCAGACAGCCGAATTCACCCCTCCACTTT.

For the CDR3, the DNA is TGTGCCAGCAGTTTTTCCCTCCACTACGAGCAGTACTTC. Residues: CASSFSLHYEQYF. The gene calls are TRBV28 and TRBJ2-7, with D unclear. The V end lost 3 bases, the J end lost 3 bases, and 9 bases lay between the germline ends. CDR3 length: 13 residues. Looked up from germline, CDR1 is MDHEN and CDR2 is SYDVKM.

This clonotype was recorded at least ten times. The chain couples TRBV7-2 to TRBJ2-7; unclear D gene. This CDR3 is built from 12 residues. Germline values: CDR1 SGHTA, CDR2 FQGNSA. Deletions cut 3 bases from V and 9 bases from J, with 12 bases between. CDR3 in amino acids: CASSFQAGWQYF. The CDR3 DNA is TGTGCCAGCAGCTTTCAGGCTGGGTGGCAGTACTTC.

For the CDR3, the DNA is TGTGCCAGCAGCTTAGTATTCGGGTCTGCAACTAATGAAAAACTGTTTTTT. Translating gives CASSLVFGSATNEKLFF. This chain connects TRBV7-2 to TRBJ1-4; D is unclear. Per germline, CDR1 SGHTA and CDR2 FQGNSA. The CDR3 length is 17 residues. Trimming left V 1 base short and J 0 bases short, with 12 bases between. Full variable domain (rest looked up from reference TRBV7-2 and TRBJ1-4): GAGVSQSPSNKVTEKGKDVELRCDPISGHTALYWYRQSLGQGLEFLIYFQGNSAPDKSGLPSDRFSAERTGGSVSTLTIQRTQQEDSAVYLCASSLVFGSATNEKLFFGSGTQLSVL.

This clonotype was recorded many times. In DNA form, the CDR3 reads TGCAGTGCTAGAACCAGGGTCCCTGCTAACTATGGCTACACCTTC. This gives the protein CSARTRVPANYGYTF. This chain joins TRBV20-1 and TRBJ1-2, with D tentatively TRBD1 (5 bases). The germline CDR1 and CDR2 sequences are DFQATT and SNEGSKA (reference sequence). The V end was cut by 2 bases, the J end by 0 bases, with 13 bases between. The length of the CDR3 is 15 residues.

This sequence joins TRBV27 and TRBJ2-2; 7 positions match TRBD2. The CDR3 is 15 residues long. Losses at the gene ends were 3 bases for V and 0 bases for J; bases not matched to a gene: 1. The germline V gene encodes CDR1 MNHEY and CDR2 SMNVEV (reference sequence). The CDR3 reads CASSFSGANTGELFF. The DNA of the CDR3 is TGTGCCAGCAGTTTCAGCGGGGCGAACACCGGGGAGCTGTTTTTT.

The V gene is TRBV3-1, the J gene TRBJ2-5, with D possibly being TRBD2 (6 bases). Trimming pared 1 base from V and 5 bases from J, leaving 8 bases between. The CDR3 is 13 residues long. Germline assignment: CDR1 LGHDT and CDR2 YNNKEL (reference sequence). Written as DNA, the CDR3 is TGTGCCAGCAGCCAAGCGGGAGATGAGACCCAGTACTTC. This codes for CASSQAGDETQYF.

V is TRBV12-3 or TRBV12-4 and J is TRBJ2-7; maybe TRBD2 (5 bases). This CDR3 has 15 amino acids. V was pared by 2 bases and J by 2 bases, with 13 bases between. The CDR3: CASSLSSRGAYEQYF. The CDR3 DNA reads as TGTGCCAGCAGTTTATCGTCTCGGGGAGCCTACGAGCAGTACTTC.

This clonotype was seen many times. The V and J genes are TRBV13 and TRBJ1-2; unclear D gene. V was clipped by 4 bases and J by 1 base, with 13 bases between them. Looked up from germline, CDR1 is PRHDT and CDR2 is FYEKMQ (reference sequence). This CDR3 contains 15 residues. For the CDR3, the DNA is TGTGCCAGCAGCTCTCACCGGGAACTTAACTATGGCTACACCTTC. This codes for CASSSHRELNYGYTF.

The chain links TRBV20-1 to TRBJ2-5, with TRBD1 matching over 7 bases. CDR1 is DFQATT, CDR2 SNEGSKA, per germline (reference sequence). There are 17 residues in the CDR3. The ends lost 3 bases at V and 0 bases at J; junction bases unmatched: 13. This chain's CDR3 is CSASKKRQGFYQETQYF. The CDR3 DNA reads TGCAGTGCTAGTAAAAAACGACAGGGTTTCTACCAAGAGACCCAGTACTTC.

This chain uses TRBV13 with TRBJ1-1; TRBD1 matches 10 bases. Germline trimming cut 5 bases from V and 1 base from J; bases unmatched to any gene: 4. Germline V gene lookup returns CDR1 PRHDT and CDR2 FYEKMQ (reference sequence). The CDR3 covers 15 residues. The chain's CDR3 is CASSPGQGWNTEAFF. The CDR3 nucleotides read TGTGCCAGCAGCCCGGGACAGGGGTGGAACACTGAAGCTTTCTTT.

This clonotype was seen a few times. The chain is built from TRBV24-1 and TRBJ2-2; D might be TRBD1 or TRBD2, each matching 5 bases. V was pared by 4 bases and J by 12 bases, with 17 bases between. The CDR3 is 14 residues long. Germline V gives CDR1 KGHDR, CDR2 SFDVKD. The CDR3 sequence: CATSEHTPTGQLFF. In nucleotides, the CDR3 is TGTGCCACCAGTGAACACACACCTACGGGACAGCTGTTTTTT.

This clonotype was picked up a small number of times. The chain couples TRBV12-3 or TRBV12-4 to TRBJ2-7; 8 positions agree with TRBD1. J was trimmed by 2 bases and V by 6 bases; bases with no gene match: 9. This CDR3 spans 15 amino acids. CDR3 sequence reads: CASSGRGTGAYEQYF. The CDR3 coding sequence is TGTGCCAGCAGCGGGCGAGGGACAGGTGCCTACGAGCAGTACTTC.

Ten or more counts support this clonotype. The chain uses TRBV7-9 and TRBJ1-1; D is possibly TRBD1 (5 bases). CDR3 size: 14 residues. The ends were cut back, 2 bases at V and 1 base at J, with 8 bases in the middle. Germline V gene data show CDR1 as SEHNR and CDR2 as FQNEAQ (reference sequence). The CDR3 here is CASSLQQENTEAFF. The CDR3 DNA sequence: TGTGCCAGCAGCTTACAACAGGAGAACACTGAAGCTTTCTTT.

This clonotype occurred a few times. J is TRBJ2-3 and V is TRBV29-1, with TRBD2 as a possible D gene (6 bases). Germline CDR1 reads SQVTM; CDR2 reads ANQGSEA. This CDR3 comprises 12 residues. Trimming took off 7 bases at V and 2 bases at J, with 10 bases between the two ends. CDR3 bases: TGCAGCGCCGGGGACTTCACAGATACGCAGTATTTT. This codes for CSAGDFTDTQYF.

This clonotype was detected many times. The CDR3 loop reads CASSLAGGRRQFF. For the CDR3, the DNA is TGTGCCAGCAGCCTAGCGGGGGGGCGGCGGCAGTTCTTC. The chain recombines TRBV6-2 or TRBV6-3 with TRBJ2-1, with 12 bases matching TRBD2. The V gene's germline CDR1 is MNHEY and CDR2 SVGEGT. The CDR3 extends over 13 amino acids. J lost 12 bases, V lost 6 bases, and 6 bases had no gene match.

The rearrangement uses TRBV14 and TRBJ2-2; D gene uncertain. Per germline, CDR1 SGHDN and CDR2 FVKESK. Trimming stripped 4 bases from V and 5 bases from J, with 11 bases between. There are 14 residues in the CDR3. Here the CDR3 reads CASSPRMETGELFF. In nucleotides, the CDR3 is TGTGCCAGCAGCCCGAGGATGGAGACCGGGGAGCTGTTTTTT.

This clonotype was counted only a few times. J is TRBJ1-5 and V is TRBV7-4; the D is unclear. From germline, CDR1 is SGHVT and CDR2 SQSDAQ. The V gene lost 0 bases and the J gene lost 0 bases, with 3 bases spanning the gap. The CDR3 has 14 residues. CDR3 amino acids: CASSLAHSNQPQHF. CDR3 bases: TGTGCCAGCAGCTTAGCACATAGCAATCAGCCCCAGCATTTT.